This T cell receptor (beta chain) appears in the sequencing data of a study of identifying expanded T cells in peripheral blood. No infections or other immune events were documented during collection. Study-wide points: Differentially abundant clones: roughly 1.2 between replicates, around 16 at roughly 2 weeks, 19 to 20 at four. Across healthy donors, higher total template counts meant significantly greater approximately two-week count variance.

Using immunoSEQ multiplex PCR, the repertoire was profiled, and TCRdb retains in-frame clones only, with some absent. Seen here are some 96,000 clones, 80% to 90% observed once, and the top ten hold about 5.5%. The CDR3 totals 12 residues. Germline V gene data show CDR1 as SNHLY and CDR2 as FYNNEI. V was cut by 5 bases and J by 7 bases, with 11 bases left in between. To note about this clone: Its antigen is not identified.

The source material was blood. This TCR came from a person aged 18 to 75 in good health. The chain uses TRBV2 and TRBJ1-1, with a tentative D call TRBD1 (5 bases). The CDR3 DNA is TGTGCCAGCAGTCCCCGTGGGGGTGAAGCTTTCTTT. Its translation: CASSPRGGEAFF.